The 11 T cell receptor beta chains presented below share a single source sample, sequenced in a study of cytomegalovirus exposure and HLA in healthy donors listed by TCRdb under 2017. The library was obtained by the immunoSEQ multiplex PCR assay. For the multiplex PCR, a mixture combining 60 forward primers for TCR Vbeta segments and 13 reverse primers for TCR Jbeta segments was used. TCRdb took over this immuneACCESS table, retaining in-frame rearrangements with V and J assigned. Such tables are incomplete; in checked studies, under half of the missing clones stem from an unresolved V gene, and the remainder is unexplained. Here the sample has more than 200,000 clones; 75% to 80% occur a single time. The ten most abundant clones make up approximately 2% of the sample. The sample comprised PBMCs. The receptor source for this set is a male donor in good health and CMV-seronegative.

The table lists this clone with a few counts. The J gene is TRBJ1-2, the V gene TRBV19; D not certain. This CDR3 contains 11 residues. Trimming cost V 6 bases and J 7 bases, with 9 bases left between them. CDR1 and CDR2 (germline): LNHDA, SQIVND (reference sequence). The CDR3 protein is CASSPGGGYTF. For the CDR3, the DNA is TGTGCCAGTAGCCCCGGAGGTGGCTACACCTTC.

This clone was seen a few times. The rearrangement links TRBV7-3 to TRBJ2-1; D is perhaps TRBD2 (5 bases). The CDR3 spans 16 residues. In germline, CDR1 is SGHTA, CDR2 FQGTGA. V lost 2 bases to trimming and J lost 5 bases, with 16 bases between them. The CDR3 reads CASSLGSASSHNEQFF. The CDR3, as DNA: TGTGCCAGCAGCTTAGGGAGCGCTAGCAGCCACAATGAGCAGTTCTTC. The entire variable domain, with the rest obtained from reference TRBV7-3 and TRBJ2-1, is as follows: GAGVSQTPSNKVTEKGKYVELRCDPISGHTALYWYRQSLGQGPEFLIYFQGTGAADDSGLPNDRFFAVRPEGSVSTLKIQRTERGDSAVYLCASSLGSASSHNEQFFGPGTRLTVL.

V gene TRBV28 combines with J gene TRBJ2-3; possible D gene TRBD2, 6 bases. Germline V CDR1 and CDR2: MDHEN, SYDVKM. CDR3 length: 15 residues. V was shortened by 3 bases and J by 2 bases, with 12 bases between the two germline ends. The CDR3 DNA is TGTGCCAGCAGTTTCCCGGGAGAGTACACAGATACGCAGTATTTT. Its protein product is CASSFPGEYTDTQYF.

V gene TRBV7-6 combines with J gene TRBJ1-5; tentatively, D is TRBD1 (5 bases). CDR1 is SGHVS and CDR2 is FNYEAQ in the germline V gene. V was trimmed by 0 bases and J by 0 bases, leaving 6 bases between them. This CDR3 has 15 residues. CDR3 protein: CASSLAGGSNQPQHF. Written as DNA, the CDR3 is TGTGCCAGCAGCTTAGCGGGGGGTAGCAATCAGCCCCAGCATTTT.

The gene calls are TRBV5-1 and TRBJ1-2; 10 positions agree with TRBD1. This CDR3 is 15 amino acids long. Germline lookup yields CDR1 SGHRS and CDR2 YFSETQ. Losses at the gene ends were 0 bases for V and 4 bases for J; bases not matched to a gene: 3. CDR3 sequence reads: CASSLGGTGAYGYTF. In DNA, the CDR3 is TGCGCCAGCAGCTTGGGAGGGACAGGGGCCTATGGCTACACCTTC.

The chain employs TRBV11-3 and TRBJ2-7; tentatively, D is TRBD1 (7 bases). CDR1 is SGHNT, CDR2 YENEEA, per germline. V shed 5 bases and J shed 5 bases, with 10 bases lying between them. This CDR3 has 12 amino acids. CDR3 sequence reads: CASSTRGDEQYF. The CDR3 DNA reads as TGTGCCAGCAGCACCAGGGGGGACGAGCAGTACTTC. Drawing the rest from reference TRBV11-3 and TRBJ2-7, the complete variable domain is EAGVVQSPRYKIIEKKQPVAFWCNPISGHNTLYWYLQNLGQGPELLIRYENEEAVDDSQLPKDRFSAERLKGVDSTLKIQPAELGDSAVYLCASSTRGDEQYFGPGTRLTVT.

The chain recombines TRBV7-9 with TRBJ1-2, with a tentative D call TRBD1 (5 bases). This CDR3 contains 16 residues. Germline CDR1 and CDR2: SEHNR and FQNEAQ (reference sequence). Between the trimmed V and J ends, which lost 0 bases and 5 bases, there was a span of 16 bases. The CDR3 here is CASSLAWDPGGYGYTF. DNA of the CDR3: TGTGCCAGCAGCTTAGCTTGGGACCCAGGAGGGTATGGCTACACCTTC.

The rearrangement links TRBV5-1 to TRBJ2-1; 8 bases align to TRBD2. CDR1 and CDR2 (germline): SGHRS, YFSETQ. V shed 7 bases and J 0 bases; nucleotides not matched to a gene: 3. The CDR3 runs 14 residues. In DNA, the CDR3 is TGCGCCAGCCGGGGGACTAGCTCCTACAATGAGCAGTTCTTC. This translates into CASRGTSSYNEQFF. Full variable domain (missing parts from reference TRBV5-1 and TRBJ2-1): KAGVTQTPRYLIKTRGQQVTLSCSPISGHRSVSWYQQTPGQGLQFLFEYFSETQRNKGNFPGRFSGRQFSNSRSEMNVSTLELGDSALYLCASRGTSSYNEQFFGPGTRLTVL.

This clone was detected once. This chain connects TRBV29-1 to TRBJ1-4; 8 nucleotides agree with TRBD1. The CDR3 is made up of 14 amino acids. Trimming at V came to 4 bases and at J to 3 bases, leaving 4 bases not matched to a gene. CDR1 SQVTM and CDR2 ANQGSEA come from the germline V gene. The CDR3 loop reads CSVGRGPANEKLFF. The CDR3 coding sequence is TGCAGCGTTGGCAGGGGGCCGGCTAATGAAAAACTGTTTTTT.

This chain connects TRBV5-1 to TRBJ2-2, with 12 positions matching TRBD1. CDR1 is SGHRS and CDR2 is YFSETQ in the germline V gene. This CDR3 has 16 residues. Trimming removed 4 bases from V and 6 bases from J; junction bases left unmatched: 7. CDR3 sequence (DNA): TGCGCCAGCAGCGCCCCCGGGACAGGGGGCTCCGGGGAGCTGTTTTTT. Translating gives CASSAPGTGGSGELFF.

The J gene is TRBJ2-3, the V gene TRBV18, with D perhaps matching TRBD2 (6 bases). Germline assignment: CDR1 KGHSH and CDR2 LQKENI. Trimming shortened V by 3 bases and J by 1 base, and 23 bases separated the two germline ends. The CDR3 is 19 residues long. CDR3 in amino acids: CASSPPLGSGPRGTDTQYF. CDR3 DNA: TGTGCCAGCTCACCCCCGCTGGGGAGCGGGCCTCGGGGCACAGATACGCAGTATTTT.